The entry that follows covers one T cell receptor beta chain sequence. Using immunoSEQ multiplex PCR, the repertoire was profiled, and TCRdb retains in-frame clones only, with some absent. The sample has nearly 100,000 clones; about 72% are singletons. These data come from a study of cytotoxic CD8 clonotypes in ibrutinib-treated CLL. CDR3 length: 14 amino acids. Germline CDR1 and CDR2: SGHNT and YYREEE (reference sequence). The V end was cut by 4 bases, the J end by 2 bases, with 12 bases between. This clonotype was obtained from a human donor with chronic lymphocytic leukemia. The sample was PBMCs, taken after 12 months of ibrutinib treatment. The genes are TRBV5-4 and TRBJ2-5; D unclear. As DNA, the CDR3 is TGTGCCAGCAGCCGGACGGCAGGACAAGAGACCCAGTACTTC. Residues: CASSRTAGQETQYF. The whole variable domain, filled in from reference TRBV5-4 and TRBJ2-5, reads ETGVTQSPTHLIKTRGQQVTLRCSSQSGHNTVSWYQQALGQGPQFIFQYYREEENGRGNFPPRFSGLQFPNYSSELNVNALELDDSALYLCASSRTAGQETQYFGPGTRLLVL.